This TCR beta chain was found in a study of shared clonotypes between healthy human individuals. The assay used deep level. Method: immunoSEQ multiplex PCR; TCRdb's copy keeps in-frame clones and lacks some. The sample includes roughly 1,500,000 clones, approximately 98% of them seen just once. After removal of 0 bases from V and 5 bases from J, the junction contained 15 bases not matched to a gene. CDR1 is SGHDN and CDR2 is FVKESK in the germline V gene. CDR3 length: 20 amino acids. The V and J genes are TRBV14 and TRBJ2-2, with TRBD2 identical over 10 bases. This receptor was identified in a man under 40 in good health. Material for sequencing was naive CD4+ T cells sorted from blood. Subset given: CD45RA+ positively selected. The CDR3 nucleotides are TGTGCCAGCAGCCAAGATCCTAAGGTCGGTCTAGCGGGAGATACCGGGGAGCTGTTTTTT. The encoded protein is CASSQDPKVGLAGDTGELFF.